Below, 23 T cell receptor beta chains from the same sample are listed, as sequenced in a study of blood T cell repertoires in COVID-19. Sequenced by immunoSEQ multiplex PCR; TCRdb stores in-frame clones only, minus some. The sample contains approximately 67,000 clones, around 93% of which appear only once. Input material: peripheral blood. These receptors were obtained from a woman between 55 and 75 years old with active COVID-19.

CDR3 region: CASSVGQGMDTEAFF. In DNA, the CDR3 is TGTGCCAGCAGCGTAGGACAGGGAATGGACACTGAAGCTTTCTTT. This chain uses TRBV9 with TRBJ1-1, with 7 positions matching TRBD1. Losses at the gene ends were 0 bases for V and 3 bases for J; bases not matched to a gene: 5. Germline V CDR1 and CDR2: SGDLS, YYNGEE. The CDR3 is 15 amino acids.

The rearrangement links TRBV28 to TRBJ1-5, with a weak D call TRBD1 (5 bases). The germline V gene encodes CDR1 MDHEN and CDR2 SYDVKM. Trimming took 4 bases from V and 2 from J, leaving 12 bases between them. There are 15 residues in the CDR3. CDR3 amino acids: CASSSQGARNQPQHF. The CDR3 DNA reads TGTGCCAGCAGTTCACAAGGGGCCCGCAATCAGCCCCAGCATTTT. Together with reference TRBV28 and TRBJ1-5, the CDR3 gives the full variable domain: DVKVTQSSRYLVKRTGEKVFLECVQDMDHENMFWYRQDPGLGLRLIYFSYDVKMKEKGDIPEGYSVSREKKERFSLILESASTNQTSMYLCASSSQGARNQPQHFGDGTRLSIL.

The rearrangement links TRBV5-1 to TRBJ2-3; D gene unclear. This CDR3 region has 14 residues. The V end lost 2 bases, the J end lost 5 bases, and 12 bases lay between the germline ends. The germline V gene encodes CDR1 SGHRS and CDR2 YFSETQ. Here the CDR3 reads CASSLSGSRDTQYF. DNA of the CDR3: TGCGCCAGCAGCTTATCTGGATCTAGAGATACGCAGTATTTT.

The V gene is TRBV18, the J gene TRBJ2-5; no clear D gene. This CDR3 spans 17 amino acids. CDR1 and CDR2 (germline): KGHSH, LQKENI. Between the trimmed V and J ends, which lost 2 bases and 1 base, there was a span of 17 bases. The CDR3 sequence: CASSPGLATSLQETQYF. Written as DNA, the CDR3 is TGTGCCAGCTCACCAGGGTTAGCCACGTCCCTCCAAGAGACCCAGTACTTC.

V is TRBV6-5 and J is TRBJ2-1, with 8 nucleotides matching TRBD2. With V trimmed by 0 bases and J by 5 bases, 3 bases remained unmatched. The CDR3 extends over 15 amino acids. Germline V gene lookup returns CDR1 MNHEY and CDR2 SVGAGI. CDR3 protein: CASSYSGLGDNEQFF. The CDR3 DNA reads as TGTGCCAGCAGTTACTCGGGACTAGGGGACAATGAGCAGTTCTTC.

The chain is built from TRBV4-1 and TRBJ2-1; D might be TRBD1 (7 bases). CDR3 size: 16 residues. Germline-derived CDR1 and CDR2 are MGHRA and YSYEKL. With 0 bases removed from V and 4 bases from J, the gap between germline ends came to 13 bases. The CDR3 loop reads CASSQDRAGGYNEQFF. The CDR3 DNA is TGCGCCAGCAGCCAAGATCGGGCAGGGGGGTACAATGAGCAGTTCTTC.

The chain joins TRBV5-1 to TRBJ2-5; D is possibly TRBD1 (5 bases). Germline values: CDR1 SGHRS, CDR2 YFSETQ. This CDR3 contains 14 residues. Deletions cut 3 bases from V and 1 base from J, with 10 bases between. CDR3 region: CASSSRQTQETQYF. DNA for the CDR3: TGCGCCAGCAGCTCCAGACAGACCCAAGAGACCCAGTACTTC. Looking up the rest from reference TRBV5-1 and TRBJ2-5 gives the full variable domain: KAGVTQTPRYLIKTRGQQVTLSCSPISGHRSVSWYQQTPGQGLQFLFEYFSETQRNKGNFPGRFSGRQFSNSRSEMNVSTLELGDSALYLCASSSRQTQETQYFGPGTRLLVL.

V and J are TRBV28 and TRBJ2-7; 9 bases align to TRBD1. The CDR3 consists of 16 residues. The germline gives CDR1 MDHEN, CDR2 SYDVKM. The V segment lost 3 bases and the J segment 6 bases; nucleotides outside the gene matches: 12. DNA for the CDR3: TGTGCCAGCAGTTTGTTTACCCTACAGGGGGCAGGCGAGCAGTACTTC. It yields the protein CASSLFTLQGAGEQYF.

This rearrangement joins TRBV21-1 to TRBJ1-6; the tabulated D call, TRBD1, remains unverified against the DNA. TRBV21-1 is termed a pseudogene. The CDR3 runs to 14 residues. As DNA, the CDR3 is TGTGCCAGCAAGTCGACGGACAATAATTCACCCCTCCACTTT. This sequence encodes CASKSTDNNSPLHF.

On this clone: The junction shows a germline mismatch at one end, possibly a read error. The V and J genes are TRBV7-7 and TRBJ2-1, with 12 bases lining up with TRBD2. The CDR3 is 15 residues long. Germline V CDR1 and CDR2: SSHAT, FNYEAQ (reference sequence). The CDR3 region is CASSSLAGGPNEQFF. DNA for the CDR3: TGTGCTAGCAGCTCTCTAGCGGGAGGGCCCAATGAGCAGTTCTTC.

This chain uses TRBV5-1 with TRBJ2-1; the match to TRBD2 covers 12 bases. This CDR3 spans 17 amino acids. J gave up 8 bases and V 1 base, and 10 bases lay outside the gene matches. Germline-derived CDR1 and CDR2 are SGHRS and YFSETQ. In DNA, the CDR3 is TGCGCCAGCAGCTTGTGGACTAGCGGGATGCCGGGCGATGAGCAGTTCTTC. It codes for CASSLWTSGMPGDEQFF.

This chain links TRBV27 with TRBJ2-1; TRBD2 agrees at 9 bases. V lost 0 bases and J lost 2; bases outside the gene matches: 5. Germline-derived CDR1 and CDR2 are MNHEY and SMNVEV (reference sequence). The CDR3 is 17 residues long. The CDR3 loop is CASSLSTSGYPYNEQFF. The DNA of the CDR3 is TGTGCCAGCAGTTTATCGACTAGCGGCTACCCCTACAATGAGCAGTTCTTC.

This clone was seen a few times. The gene calls are TRBV5-5 and TRBJ2-7, with TRBD2 as a possible D gene (5 bases). Germline-derived CDR1 and CDR2 are SGHKS and YYEKEE (reference sequence). The V end lost 4 bases, the J end lost 2 bases, and 13 bases lay between the germline ends. CDR3 length: 14 amino acids. The CDR3 coding sequence is TGTGCCAGCAGCCAGGAGCGGCCACCCTACGAGCAGTACTTC. Translation gives CASSQERPPYEQYF.

CDR3 sequence reads: CASSPGPSTYEQYF. CDR3 bases: TGTGCCAGTAGTCCAGGGCCCAGCACCTACGAGCAGTACTTC. This chain connects TRBV19 to TRBJ2-7; a possible D gene is TRBD1 (5 bases). The V gene lost 5 bases and the J gene lost 2 bases, with 13 bases spanning the gap. Germline lookup yields CDR1 LNHDA and CDR2 SQIVND (reference sequence). CDR3 length: 14 amino acids.

CDR3 in DNA: TGTGCCAGCAGTTTGAGGGCCGGAGTTCCCTACAATGAGCAGTTCTTC. Translating gives CASSLRAGVPYNEQFF. The V and J genes are TRBV27 and TRBJ2-1; perhaps TRBD2 as D (5 bases). Germline values: CDR1 MNHEY, CDR2 SMNVEV (reference sequence). This CDR3 spans 16 amino acids. Trimming pared 3 bases from V and 2 bases from J, leaving 14 bases between.

This clone was recorded only once. This rearrangement joins TRBV28 to TRBJ2-2; a weak D match, TRBD1 (6 bases). Trimming removed 5 bases from V and 1 base from J, with 17 bases in between. Germline V gene lookup returns CDR1 MDHEN and CDR2 SYDVKM. CDR3 size: 17 residues. CDR3 in DNA: TGTGCCAGCAGTGTATTTTATCCCAGGGGGAACACCGGGGAGCTGTTTTTT. As protein: CASSVFYPRGNTGELFF.

This chain joins TRBV15 and TRBJ2-7, with 9 bases fitting TRBD1. Looked up from germline, CDR1 is LNHNV and CDR2 is YYDKDF (reference sequence). The CDR3 runs to 14 residues. The trim removed 5 bases at V and 5 bases at J, leaving 7 bases unmatched. CDR3 bases: TGTGCCACCAGCCAGGACAGGGGCTTCCACGAGCAGTACTTC. Translation: CATSQDRGFHEQYF.

About this clone: The same CDR3 can be traced to other DNA sequences in this sample. The chain employs TRBV12-3 or TRBV12-4 and TRBJ1-2, with D maybe TRBD1 (5 bases). This CDR3 is built from 12 residues. V dropped 9 bases and J dropped 8 bases, with 16 bases sitting between them. DNA of the CDR3: TGTGCCAGTCGAGGCGCAGGGATCGGCTACACCTTC. It codes for CASRGAGIGYTF.

The genes are TRBV18 and TRBJ1-4; the match to TRBD1 covers 7 bases. V trimming: 3 bases; J trimming: 8 bases; junction bases outside the gene matches: 9. Germline V gene data show CDR1 as KGHSH and CDR2 as LQKENI. The CDR3 contains 15 residues. For the CDR3, the DNA is TGTGCCAGCTCACCGTTCGACAGGGCTAGGGAAAAACTGTTTTTT. This codes for CASSPFDRAREKLFF.

The chain employs TRBV7-9 and TRBJ1-1; TRBD1 matches at 8 bases. Germline V lookup: CDR1 SEHNR, CDR2 FQNEAQ (reference sequence). V lost 7 bases and J lost 10; bases outside the gene matches: 11. The CDR3 loop spans 13 amino acids. The CDR3 DNA reads as TGTGCCAGCAACACGCCTATTACAGGGGGAGCTTTCTTT. Its translation: CASNTPITGGAFF. Full variable domain (missing parts from reference TRBV7-9 and TRBJ1-1): DTGVSQNPRHKITKRGQNVTFRCDPISEHNRLYWYRQTLGQGPEFLTYFQNEAQLEKSRLLSDRFSAERPKGSFSTLEIQRTEQGDSAMYLCASNTPITGGAFFGQGTRLTVV.

The V gene is TRBV21-1, the J gene TRBJ2-7; the table gives TRBD1 as D, unverified against the DNA. TRBV21-1 is a listed pseudogene. The CDR3 contains 15 residues. In DNA form, the CDR3 reads TGTGCCAGCAGCAATGGGACAGGGTTGATCCACGAGCAGTACTTC. Amino acids: CASSNGTGLIHEQYF.

The genes are TRBV10-3 and TRBJ1-4; maybe TRBD1 (6 bases). CDR3 length equals 14 residues. Germline CDR1 is ENHRY and CDR2 is SYGVKD. Trimming shortened V by 10 bases and J by 8 bases, and 20 bases separated the two germline ends. The CDR3 spells CATYRGGAEEKLFF. CDR3 bases: TGTGCCACCTACCGCGGGGGGGCGGAAGAAAAACTGTTTTTT.

The gene calls are TRBV7-6 and TRBJ2-7, with D perhaps TRBD2 (7 bases). The CDR3 is 17 residues long. V was pared by 5 bases and J by 0 bases, with 20 bases between. The germline V gene encodes CDR1 SGHVS and CDR2 FNYEAQ. In nucleotides, the CDR3 is TGTGCCAGCAGCCCCACCGGGGGGACGGACAGCTCCTACGAGCAGTACTTC. Translated, it gives CASSPTGGTDSSYEQYF.